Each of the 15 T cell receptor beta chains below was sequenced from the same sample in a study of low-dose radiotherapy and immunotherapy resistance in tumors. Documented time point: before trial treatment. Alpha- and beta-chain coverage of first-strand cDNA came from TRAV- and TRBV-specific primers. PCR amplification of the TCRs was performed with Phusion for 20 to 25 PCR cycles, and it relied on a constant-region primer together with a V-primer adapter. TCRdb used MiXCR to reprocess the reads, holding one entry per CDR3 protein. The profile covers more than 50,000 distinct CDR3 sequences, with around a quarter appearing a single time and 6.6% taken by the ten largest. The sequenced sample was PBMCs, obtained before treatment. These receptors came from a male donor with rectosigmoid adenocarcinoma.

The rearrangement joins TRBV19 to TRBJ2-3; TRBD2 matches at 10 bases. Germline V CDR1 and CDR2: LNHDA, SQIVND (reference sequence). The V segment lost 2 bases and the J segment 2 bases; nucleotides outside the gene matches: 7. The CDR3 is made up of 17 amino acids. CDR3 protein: CASSISPSGSPTDTQYF. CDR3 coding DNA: TGTGCCAGTAGTATATCCCCTAGCGGGAGCCCCACAGATACGCAGTATTTT.

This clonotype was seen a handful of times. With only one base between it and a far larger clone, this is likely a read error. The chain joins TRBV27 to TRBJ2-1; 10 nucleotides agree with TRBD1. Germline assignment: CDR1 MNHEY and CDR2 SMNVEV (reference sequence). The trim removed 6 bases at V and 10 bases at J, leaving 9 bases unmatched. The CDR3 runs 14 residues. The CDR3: CASSPGQGPGEQFF. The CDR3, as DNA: TGTGCCAGCAGCCCGGGACAGGGGCCCGGCGAGCAGTTCTTC.

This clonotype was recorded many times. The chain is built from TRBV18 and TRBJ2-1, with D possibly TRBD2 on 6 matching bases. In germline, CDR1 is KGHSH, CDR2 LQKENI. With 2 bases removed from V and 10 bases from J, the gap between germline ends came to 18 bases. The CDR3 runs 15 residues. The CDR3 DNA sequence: TGTGCCAGCTCACCAGGAGCGGGTGATAATGTAGAGCAGTTCTTC. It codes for CASSPGAGDNVEQFF. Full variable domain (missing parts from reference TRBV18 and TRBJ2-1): NAGVMQNPRHLVRRRGQEARLRCSPMKGHSHVYWYRQLPEEGLKFMVYLQKENIIDESGMPKERFSAEFPKEGPSILRIQQVVRGDSAAYFCASSPGAGDNVEQFFGPGTRLTVL.

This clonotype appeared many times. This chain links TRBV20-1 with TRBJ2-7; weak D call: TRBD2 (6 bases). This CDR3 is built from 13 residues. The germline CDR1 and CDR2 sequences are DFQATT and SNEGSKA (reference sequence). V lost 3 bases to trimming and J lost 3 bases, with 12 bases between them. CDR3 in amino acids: CSASPSGLYEQYF. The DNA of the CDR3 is TGCAGTGCTAGTCCCAGCGGGCTCTACGAGCAGTACTTC.

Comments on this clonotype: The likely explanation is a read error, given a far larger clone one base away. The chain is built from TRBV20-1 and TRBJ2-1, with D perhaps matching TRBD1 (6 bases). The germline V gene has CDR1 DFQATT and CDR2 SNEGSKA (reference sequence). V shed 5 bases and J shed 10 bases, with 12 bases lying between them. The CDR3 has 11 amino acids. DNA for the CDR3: TGCAGTGCTTGGGGGCTCTACGAGCAGTTCTTC. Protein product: CSAWGLYEQFF.

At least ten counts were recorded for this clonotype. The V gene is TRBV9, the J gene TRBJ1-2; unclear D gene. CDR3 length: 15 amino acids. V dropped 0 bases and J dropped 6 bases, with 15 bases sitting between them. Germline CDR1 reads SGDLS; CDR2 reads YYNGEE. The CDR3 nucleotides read TGTGCCAGCAGCGTAGAGCCGGGTATGCGAAATGGCTACACCTTC. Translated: CASSVEPGMRNGYTF.

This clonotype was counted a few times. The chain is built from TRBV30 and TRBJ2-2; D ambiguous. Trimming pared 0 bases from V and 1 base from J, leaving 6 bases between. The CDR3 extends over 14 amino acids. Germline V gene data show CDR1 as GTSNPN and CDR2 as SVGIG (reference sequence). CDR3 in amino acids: CAWSVQGNTGELFF. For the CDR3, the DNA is TGTGCCTGGAGTGTACAAGGGAACACCGGGGAGCTGTTTTTT.

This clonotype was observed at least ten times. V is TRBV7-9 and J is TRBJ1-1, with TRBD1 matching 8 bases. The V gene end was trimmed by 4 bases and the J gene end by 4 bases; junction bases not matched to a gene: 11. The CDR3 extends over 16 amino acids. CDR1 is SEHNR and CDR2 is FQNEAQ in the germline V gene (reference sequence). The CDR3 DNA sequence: TGTGCCAGCAGCTCCTTCTACGGACAGGGCGGCACTGAAGCTTTCTTT. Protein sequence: CASSSFYGQGGTEAFF.

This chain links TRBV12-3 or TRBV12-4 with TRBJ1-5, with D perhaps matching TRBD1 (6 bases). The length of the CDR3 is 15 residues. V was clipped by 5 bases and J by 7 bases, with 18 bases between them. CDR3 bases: TGTGCCAGCAGTAAAACGGAGGGGGGCTTCCAGCCCCAGCATTTT. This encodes CASSKTEGGFQPQHF.

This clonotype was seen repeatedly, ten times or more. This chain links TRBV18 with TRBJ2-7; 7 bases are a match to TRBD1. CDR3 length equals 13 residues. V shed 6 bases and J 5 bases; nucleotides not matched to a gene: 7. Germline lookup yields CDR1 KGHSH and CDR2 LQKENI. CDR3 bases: TGTGCCAGCTCTCTTACAGGGGTCGACGAGCAGTACTTC. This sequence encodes CASSLTGVDEQYF.

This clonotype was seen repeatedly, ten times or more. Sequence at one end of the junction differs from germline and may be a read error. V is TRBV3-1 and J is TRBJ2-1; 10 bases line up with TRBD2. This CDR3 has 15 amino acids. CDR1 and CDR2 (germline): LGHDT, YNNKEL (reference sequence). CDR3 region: CASSQDQGLALPSYF. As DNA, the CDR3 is TGTGCCAGCAGCCAAGATCAGGGACTAGCGCTACCTTCTTACTTC.

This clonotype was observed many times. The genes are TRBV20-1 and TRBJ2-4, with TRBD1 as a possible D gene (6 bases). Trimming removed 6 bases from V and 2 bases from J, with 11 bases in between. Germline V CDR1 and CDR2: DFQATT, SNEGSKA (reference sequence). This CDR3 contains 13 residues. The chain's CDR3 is CSARTGSKNIQYF. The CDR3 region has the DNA TGCAGTGCCCGAACAGGGTCCAAAAACATTCAGTACTTC.

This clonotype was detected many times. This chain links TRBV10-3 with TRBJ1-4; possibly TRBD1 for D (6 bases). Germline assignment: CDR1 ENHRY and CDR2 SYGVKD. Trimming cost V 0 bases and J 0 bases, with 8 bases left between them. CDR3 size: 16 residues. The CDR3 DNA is TGTGCCATCAGTGAGTCAAAGGGGGCAACTAATGAAAAACTGTTTTTT. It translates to CAISESKGATNEKLFF.

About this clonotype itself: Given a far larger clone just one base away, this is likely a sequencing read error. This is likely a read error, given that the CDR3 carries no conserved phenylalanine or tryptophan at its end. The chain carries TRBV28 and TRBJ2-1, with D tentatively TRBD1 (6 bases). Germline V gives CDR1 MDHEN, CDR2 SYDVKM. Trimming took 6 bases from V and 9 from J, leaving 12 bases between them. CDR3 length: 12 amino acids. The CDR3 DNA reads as TGTGCCAGCAGCTTGAGGGGGACTGAGCAGTTCTCC. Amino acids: CASSLRGTEQFS.

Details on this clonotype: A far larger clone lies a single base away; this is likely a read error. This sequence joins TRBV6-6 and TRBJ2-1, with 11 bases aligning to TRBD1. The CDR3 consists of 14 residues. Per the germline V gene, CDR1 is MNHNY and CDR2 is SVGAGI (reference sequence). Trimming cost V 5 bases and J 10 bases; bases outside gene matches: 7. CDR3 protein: CASSPRDRGNEQFF. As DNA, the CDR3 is TGTGCCAGCAGTCCCCGGGACAGGGGGAACGAGCAGTTCTTC.